Given below is one TCR beta chain in context. Its matching antigen is unknown. This entry belongs to a study of cytomegalovirus exposure and HLA in healthy donors. Background on the study: In a later analysis, it was reported that the 90 to 150 validation repertoires had been produced on the same platform as the 670 or so repertoires belonging to the first cohort. Study results and caveats: The classifier reportedly diagnosed cytomegalovirus status with high sensitivity and specificity. Altogether, some 170 TCR beta chains were recorded as cytomegalovirus-associated.

This CDR3 has 13 amino acids. Germline V gene lookup returns CDR1 SGHVS and CDR2 FQNEAQ. Trimming removed 5 bases at V and 0 bases at J, with 7 bases between. Generated by immunoSEQ multiplex PCR, the TCRdb table keeps only in-frame clones and is missing some. Among under 150,000 clones listed, about 83% were seen once. The gene calls are TRBV7-8 and TRBJ1-1; D is uncertain. Material: PBMCs. This sequence was found in a woman aged 25 to 39 in good health and CMV-seronegative. DNA for the CDR3: TGTGCCAGCAGCGTCACAGTGAACACTGAAGCTTTCTTT. It yields the protein CASSVTVNTEAFF.